The clone carrying this T cell receptor (beta chain) has just a few counts. The sample is drawn from a study of T-cell reconstitution after alpha-beta-depleted transplantation in children. The CDR3 is 13 residues long. The germline V gene encodes CDR1 MNHNS and CDR2 SASEGT. The V end lost 6 bases, the J end lost 5 bases, and 11 bases lay between the germline ends. Preparation of the TCRbeta library was carried out with unique molecular identifiers. One entry per CDR3 protein, called by TCRdb with MiXCR from the PCR reads. The sample holds about 540,000 distinct CDR3 sequences; about a sixth are singletons and the top ten take more than 2.5%.

The sequence came from a human donor who donated a stem cell graft to a child with acute lymphoblastic leukemia. V gene TRBV6-1 combines with J gene TRBJ1-5; the D gene is possibly TRBD1 (6 bases). Specimen: PBMCs from the stem cell graft donor, collected from the stem cell graft. The CDR3 DNA reads TGTGCCAGCAGGGACAGCAGCTATCAGCCCCAGCATTTT. Encoded protein: CASRDSSYQPQHF.